This passage covers 32 T cell receptor beta chains from one sample sequenced in a study of blood T cell repertoires in COVID-19. Only in-frame clones appear in the TCRdb table, and some are missing; sequencing was by immunoSEQ multiplex PCR. The sample contains around 310,000 clones, over 80% of which appear only once. The sequencing input was PBMCs or T cells enriched from blood (not recorded which). The receptor source for this set is a man aged 25-40 years who had recovered from COVID-19.

A single count supports this clone. V and J are TRBV6-1 and TRBJ1-2; 7 bases agree with TRBD1. In germline, CDR1 is MNHNS, CDR2 SASEGT. There are 18 residues in the CDR3. Trimming removed 4 bases from V and 0 bases from J; junction bases left unmatched: 14. The CDR3 loop reads CASSGGTDHFVSNYGYTF. The CDR3 DNA reads TGTGCCAGCAGTGGGGGGACAGACCACTTTGTATCTAACTATGGCTACACCTTC.

The chain employs TRBV24-1 and TRBJ2-5; the match to TRBD1 covers 9 bases. The CDR3 runs to 15 residues. The ends lost 7 bases at V and 5 bases at J; junction bases unmatched: 10. CDR1 and CDR2 from the germline V gene are KGHDR and SFDVKD. Here the CDR3 DNA reads TGTGCCACCAGCCGCATAACAGGGGGCGGGGAGACCCAGTACTTC. Its protein product is CATSRITGGGETQYF.

The chain has TRBV9 and TRBJ2-4, with 9 nucleotides matching TRBD2. Looked up from germline, CDR1 is SGDLS and CDR2 is YYNGEE. The CDR3 loop spans 15 amino acids. With V trimmed by 0 bases and J by 12 bases, 10 bases remained unmatched. The CDR3 spells CASSVGLVAGDPQYF. The CDR3 nucleotides are TGTGCCAGCAGCGTAGGACTGGTAGCGGGGGACCCTCAGTACTTC. The whole variable domain, remainder taken from reference TRBV9 and TRBJ2-4, is DSGVTQTPKHLITATGQRVTLRCSPRSGDLSVYWYQQSLDQGLQFLIQYYNGEERAKGNILERFSAQQFPDLHSELNLSSLELGDSALYFCASSVGLVAGDPQYFGAGTRLSVL.

The chain combines TRBV27 with TRBJ2-7; no reliable D call. Germline CDR1 reads MNHEY; CDR2 reads SMNVEV (reference sequence). Trimming took 3 bases from V and 2 from J, leaving 8 bases between them. This CDR3 region has 13 residues. The CDR3 nucleotides read TGTGCCAGCAGTTTGAACCGCGCCTACGAGCAGTACTTC. Residues: CASSLNRAYEQYF.

This chain joins TRBV5-4 and TRBJ1-2, with D perhaps TRBD1 (6 bases). The CDR3 extends over 13 amino acids. Per the germline V gene, CDR1 is SGHNT and CDR2 is YYREEE (reference sequence). Trimming removed 0 bases from V and 5 bases from J, with 8 bases in between. The CDR3 sequence: CASSLEGGYGYTF. CDR3 DNA: TGTGCCAGCAGCTTGGAGGGGGGGTATGGCTACACCTTC. Together with reference TRBV5-4 and TRBJ1-2, the CDR3 gives the full variable domain: ETGVTQSPTHLIKTRGQQVTLRCSSQSGHNTVSWYQQALGQGPQFIFQYYREEENGRGNFPPRFSGLQFPNYSSELNVNALELDDSALYLCASSLEGGYGYTFGSGTRLTVV.

The J gene is TRBJ2-2, the V gene TRBV13, with 10 bases identical to TRBD2. The CDR3 length is 16 residues. The ends lost 5 bases at V and 4 bases at J; junction bases unmatched: 7. The germline V gene has CDR1 PRHDT and CDR2 FYEKMQ (reference sequence). The CDR3 DNA reads TGTGCCAGCAGCCCGACTCGACTAGCGGGCACCGGGGAGCTGTTTTTT. It yields the protein CASSPTRLAGTGELFF.

This rearrangement joins TRBV14 to TRBJ1-3; D unresolved. Germline V gene lookup returns CDR1 SGHDN and CDR2 FVKESK. The CDR3 spans 12 residues. Trimming took off 7 bases at V and 0 bases at J, with 4 bases between the two ends. The CDR3 coding sequence is TGTGCCAGCAACTTCTCTGGAAACACCATATATTTT. Its translation: CASNFSGNTIYF.

The CDR3 coding sequence is TGTGCCAGCTCACAATCGGGGGCCTACGAGCAGTACTTC. Its protein is CASSQSGAYEQYF. This sequence joins TRBV18 and TRBJ2-7; D is possibly TRBD2 (6 bases). Germline V gives CDR1 KGHSH, CDR2 LQKENI. The CDR3 runs to 13 residues. V lost 4 bases to trimming and J lost 2 bases, with 9 bases between them.

V gene TRBV19 combines with J gene TRBJ2-5; D is possibly TRBD2 (6 bases). Trimming shortened V by 6 bases and J by 4 bases, and 12 bases separated the two germline ends. Germline assignment: CDR1 LNHDA and CDR2 SQIVND (reference sequence). This CDR3 has 13 residues. CDR3 coding DNA: TGTGCCAGTAGCTCTAGCGCTCGAGAGACCCAGTACTTC. Protein product: CASSSSARETQYF.

The rearrangement uses TRBV19 and TRBJ1-5; TRBD1 is a possible D gene (5 bases). V dropped 10 bases and J dropped 4 bases, with 32 bases sitting between them. This CDR3 is 19 amino acids long. CDR1 is LNHDA, CDR2 SQIVND, per germline (reference sequence). CDR3 amino acids: CATKNTGDSSLVWNQPQHF. CDR3 sequence (DNA): TGTGCCACCAAAAACACAGGAGACTCTTCCTTGGTTTGGAATCAGCCCCAGCATTTT.

V is TRBV6-6 and J is TRBJ2-7; a weak D match, TRBD1 (6 bases). The CDR3 totals 13 residues. Trimming pared 7 bases from V and 0 bases from J, leaving 10 bases between. Germline CDR1 reads MNHNY; CDR2 reads SVGAGI (reference sequence). As DNA, the CDR3 is TGTGCCAGCAATCGGGACAACTCCTACGAGCAGTACTTC. The encoded protein is CASNRDNSYEQYF.

The gene calls are TRBV24-1 and TRBJ2-5, with 10 bases matching TRBD2. The junction had 4 bases not matched to a gene; V was cut back by 0 bases and J by 7 bases. The V gene's germline CDR1 is KGHDR and CDR2 SFDVKD. This CDR3 spans 15 amino acids. The CDR3 DNA reads TGTGCCACCAGTGATTTGCCTAGCGGGGGTGGGACCCAGTACTTC. Its protein is CATSDLPSGGGTQYF.

This chain connects TRBV27 to TRBJ1-1; the D is unclear. With 5 bases removed from V and 4 bases from J, the gap between germline ends came to 14 bases. Germline CDR1 reads MNHEY; CDR2 reads SMNVEV (reference sequence). The CDR3 has 14 residues. The CDR3 DNA sequence: TGTGCCAGCAGTATGATGGGGAGTGGCACTGAAGCTTTCTTT. Its protein product is CASSMMGSGTEAFF.

V is TRBV9 and J is TRBJ2-1; 11 positions agree with TRBD2. The CDR3 has 15 amino acids. The J segment lost 13 bases and the V segment lost 0 bases, leaving 9 bases of the junction unmatched. CDR1 SGDLS and CDR2 YYNGEE come from the germline V gene. The CDR3 sequence is CASSVEPGLAGLQFF. For the CDR3, the DNA is TGTGCCAGCAGCGTAGAACCTGGACTAGCGGGTCTTCAGTTCTTC.

The rearrangement links TRBV14 to TRBJ2-3; 10 nucleotides match TRBD2. Germline CDR1 is SGHDN and CDR2 is FVKESK. V gave up 4 bases and J gave up 2 bases; unmatched junction bases: 6. CDR3 size: 16 residues. The CDR3 coding sequence is TGTGCCAGCAGCCGTCCCGGGACTAGCGTCACAGATACGCAGTATTTT. This codes for CASSRPGTSVTDTQYF.

The genes are TRBV9 and TRBJ1-3; 7 bases map to TRBD1. Germline-derived CDR1 and CDR2 are SGDLS and YYNGEE. This CDR3 comprises 16 residues. Trimming cost V 0 bases and J 0 bases; bases outside gene matches: 3. DNA for the CDR3: TGTGCCAGCAGCGTAGGGGGACAGTACTCTGGAAACACCATATATTTT. Amino acids: CASSVGGQYSGNTIYF.

The chain employs TRBV19 and TRBJ1-4; 12 bases align to TRBD1. This CDR3 has 18 residues. Germline lookup yields CDR1 LNHDA and CDR2 SQIVND (reference sequence). V was pared by 5 bases and J by 6 bases, with 13 bases of the junction left unmatched. For the CDR3, the DNA is TGTGCCAGTAGTCCCGGGACAGGGGGCGTTTGGGGATATGAAAAACTGTTTTTT. Residues: CASSPGTGGVWGYEKLFF. Full variable domain (rest looked up from reference TRBV19 and TRBJ1-4): DGGITQSPKYLFRKEGQNVTLSCEQNLNHDAMYWYRQDPGQGLRLIYYSQIVNDFQKGDIAEGYSVSREKKESFPLTVTSAQKNPTAFYLCASSPGTGGVWGYEKLFFGSGTQLSVL.

This clone was counted only a few times. CDR3 DNA: TGTGCCAGCAGCCGGACAGGGAAGGAGACCCAGTACTTC. Translating gives CASSRTGKETQYF. This chain links TRBV3-1 (or the pseudogene TRBV3-2) with TRBJ2-5; TRBD1 aligns across 8 bases. Germline V gene sequence: CDR1 LGHDT, CDR2 YNNKEL (reference sequence). The CDR3 is 13 amino acids. With 4 bases clipped from V and 5 bases from J, the junction kept 3 bases outside the gene matches.

The chain employs TRBV5-1 and TRBJ1-2; the D gene is possibly TRBD1 (6 bases). V dropped 4 bases and J dropped 7 bases, with 14 bases sitting between them. Germline values: CDR1 SGHRS, CDR2 YFSETQ. The CDR3 consists of 13 residues. Here the CDR3 DNA reads TGCGCCAGCAGCCTCTCAGACAGGACTGGCTACACCTTC. This codes for CASSLSDRTGYTF.

This chain uses TRBV5-1 with TRBJ2-5, with 11 bases lining up with TRBD2. The germline V gene encodes CDR1 SGHRS and CDR2 YFSETQ. V was clipped by 4 bases and J by 5 bases; unmatched bases: 13. The CDR3 sequence is 17 residues long. CDR3 coding DNA: TGCGCCAGCAGCCAACCGGGACTAGCGGATGGAGGGGAGACCCAGTACTTC. Translated: CASSQPGLADGGETQYF. Full variable domain (rest looked up from reference TRBV5-1 and TRBJ2-5): KAGVTQTPRYLIKTRGQQVTLSCSPISGHRSVSWYQQTPGQGLQFLFEYFSETQRNKGNFPGRFSGRQFSNSRSEMNVSTLELGDSALYLCASSQPGLADGGETQYFGPGTRLLVL.

V is TRBV19 and J is TRBJ1-2; TRBD1 matches 8 bases. Germline V gene lookup returns CDR1 LNHDA and CDR2 SQIVND (reference sequence). J gave up 7 bases and V 3 bases, and 7 bases lay outside the gene matches. This CDR3 is built from 14 residues. The DNA of the CDR3 is TGTGCCAGTAGTATTGCGCCAGGGGGCTTTGGCTACACCTTC. Translating gives CASSIAPGGFGYTF.

This sequence joins TRBV28 and TRBJ1-1; possibly TRBD1 for D (5 bases). The CDR3 contains 14 residues. The V gene lost 3 bases and the J gene lost 4 bases, with 12 bases spanning the gap. Germline-derived CDR1 and CDR2 are MDHEN and SYDVKM. This CDR3 reads CASSFNRKGTEAFF. CDR3 sequence (DNA): TGTGCCAGCAGTTTCAACAGGAAAGGCACTGAAGCTTTCTTT. Drawing the rest from reference TRBV28 and TRBJ1-1, the complete variable domain is DVKVTQSSRYLVKRTGEKVFLECVQDMDHENMFWYRQDPGLGLRLIYFSYDVKMKEKGDIPEGYSVSREKKERFSLILESASTNQTSMYLCASSFNRKGTEAFFGQGTRLTVV.

The chain combines TRBV11-2 with TRBJ1-4; 7 bases are shared with TRBD1. Losses at the gene ends were 5 bases for V and 4 bases for J; bases not matched to a gene: 10. The CDR3 extends over 16 amino acids. Germline assignment: CDR1 SGHAT and CDR2 FQNNGV. The CDR3 DNA reads TGTGCCAGCAGCCCCGGGACAGCCCGAGTTAATGAAAAACTGTTTTTT. This codes for CASSPGTARVNEKLFF.

The chain employs TRBV19 and TRBJ2-7; D is possibly TRBD1 (6 bases). CDR3 length: 17 residues. In germline, CDR1 is LNHDA, CDR2 SQIVND (reference sequence). The ends were cut back, 3 bases at V and 2 bases at J, with 20 bases in the middle. Written as DNA, the CDR3 is TGTGCCAGTAGTATGAGGGACACCGTAGGTCCCGCCTACGAGCAGTACTTC. Amino acid sequence: CASSMRDTVGPAYEQYF.

CDR3 DNA: TGTGCCAGCGCTCCTCGACAGGCTGGAAACACCATATATTTT. It specifies CASAPRQAGNTIYF. This sequence joins TRBV2 and TRBJ1-3; perhaps TRBD1 as D (6 bases). There are 14 residues in the CDR3. Germline CDR1 SNHLY, CDR2 FYNNEI. The V end lost 8 bases, the J end lost 2 bases, and 13 bases lay between the germline ends.

The J gene is TRBJ1-5, the V gene TRBV11-2; possible D gene TRBD1, 5 bases. The CDR3 sequence is 13 residues long. V gave up 3 bases and J gave up 4 bases, with 7 bases separating them. From germline, CDR1 is SGHAT and CDR2 FQNNGV. The CDR3 coding sequence is TGTGCCAGCAGCTTCGCAGGGAATCAGCCCCAGCATTTT. Amino acid sequence: CASSFAGNQPQHF.

A word on this clone: A junction end diverges from the germline sequence, so it may reflect a read error. J is TRBJ2-2 and V is TRBV19, with a weak D call TRBD2 (6 bases). This CDR3 is built from 12 residues. The V gene's germline CDR1 is LNHDA and CDR2 SQIVND (reference sequence). CDR3 in DNA: TGTGCCATTAGTGCGGGGACCGGGGAGCTGTTTTTT. Translation: CAISAGTGELFF.

This clone came up once. The chain combines TRBV19 with TRBJ2-2; TRBD1 matches 10 bases. With 8 bases clipped from V and 4 bases from J, the junction kept 4 bases outside the gene matches. CDR3 length: 14 residues. Germline CDR1 is LNHDA and CDR2 is SQIVND (reference sequence). CDR3: CASGGQGLTGELFF. For the CDR3, the DNA is TGTGCCAGTGGGGGACAGGGGCTCACCGGGGAGCTGTTTTTT.

The V gene is TRBV7-9, the J gene TRBJ2-3; 7 nucleotides align to TRBD1. J lost 4 bases, V lost 1 base, and 2 bases had no gene match. The germline CDR1 and CDR2 sequences are SEHNR and FQNEAQ (reference sequence). The length of the CDR3 is 14 residues. CDR3 DNA sequence: TGTGCCAGCAGCTTAGTGGGACAGCCAGATACGCAGTATTTT. Its translation is CASSLVGQPDTQYF. Supplemented by reference TRBV7-9 and TRBJ2-3, the full variable domain reads DTGVSQNPRHKITKRGQNVTFRCDPISEHNRLYWYRQTLGQGPEFLTYFQNEAQLEKSRLLSDRFSAERPKGSFSTLEIQRTEQGDSAMYLCASSLVGQPDTQYFGPGTRLTVL.

The chain employs TRBV30 and TRBJ1-2; a possible D gene is TRBD1 (5 bases). This CDR3 has 13 amino acids. Looked up from germline, CDR1 is GTSNPN and CDR2 is SVGIG (reference sequence). V lost 3 bases, J lost 4 bases, and 12 bases lay in between. CDR3 nucleotide sequence: TGTGCCTGGAGAAGGGGCCCTAGCTATGGCTACACCTTC. It encodes CAWRRGPSYGYTF. The whole variable domain, remainder taken from reference TRBV30 and TRBJ1-2, is SQTIHQWPATLVQPVGSPLSLECTVEGTSNPNLYWYRQAAGRGLQLLFYSVGIGQISSEVPQNLSASRPQDRQFILSSKKLLLSDSGFYLCAWRRGPSYGYTFGSGTRLTVV.

This rearrangement joins TRBV10-3 to TRBJ1-1, with a weak D call TRBD1 (6 bases). Germline V gene data show CDR1 as ENHRY and CDR2 as SYGVKD. Trimming cost V 2 bases and J 0 bases, with 19 bases left between them. The CDR3 is 18 residues long. The CDR3 bases are TGTGCCATCAGTGAGCCGCGCCGGGACAAACAGATGAACACTGAAGCTTTCTTT. Translation gives CAISEPRRDKQMNTEAFF.

This clone was recorded once. At the DNA level, this CDR3 is encoded by other sequences in the same sample as well. V is TRBV28 and J is TRBJ2-3; D remains unclear. CDR1 MDHEN and CDR2 SYDVKM come from the germline V gene. There are 14 residues in the CDR3. The ends were cut back, 1 base at V and 0 bases at J, with 5 bases in the middle. CDR3 bases: TGTGCCAGCAGTTTATACAGCAGCACAGATACGCAGTATTTT. Translated: CASSLYSSTDTQYF.